A single sample is the source of the 3 T cell receptor beta chains below, sequenced in a study of regulatory T cells in long-lasting Graves disease (dated by TCRdb to the early 2020s). Library creation used multiplex PCR. Data came from an Illumina HiSeq 4000. iRepertoire HTBI primers and Arm-PCR amplification of CDR3 regions were used to construct TCR beta libraries. TCRdb itself trimmed the public reads at Q25 with fastp, ran MiXCR and retained productive beta chains. Under each unique CDR3 protein, matching rows form one entry showing the most common genes and DNA. For this sample the table gives a few hundred thousand distinct CDR3 sequences, of which approximately 16% were detected only once. The ten largest clones take up just under 30% of the sample. According to the study, the label for this sample's time point signals: newly diagnosed GD, antithyroid drugs for less than 3 months. For both TCR sequencing and RNA sequencing, RNA was extracted from PBMCs in TRIzol.

The sample was also reused in another study, on T cells in Graves' hyperthyroidism and ophthalmopathy.

The sample was peripheral blood mononuclear cells (PBMCs), taken at new diagnosis, from a patient treated with antithyroid drugs. The receptors derive from a man aged 35-49 years with Graves disease. Donor details come from another sample of the same person, matched by shared clones.

Concerning this clonotype: A much larger clone sits a single nucleotide away, making a read error possible. This chain links TRBV27 with TRBJ1-4; D remains unclear. CDR1 and CDR2 (germline): MNHEY, SMNVEV (reference sequence). The CDR3 is 15 amino acids. The CDR3: CASSFLGSGNGKLFF. Written as DNA, the CDR3 is TGTGCCAGCAGTTTTCTAGGATCGGGTAATGGAAAACTGTTTTTT.

In this sample, this clonotype turned up many times. The J gene is TRBJ2-1, the V gene TRBV10-3; 8 bases line up with TRBD1. The CDR3 totals 17 residues. Germline CDR1 and CDR2: ENHRY and SYGVKD. V was clipped by 2 bases and J by 3 bases; unmatched bases: 9. The CDR3 is CAISEASRTGIYNEQFF. CDR3 coding DNA: TGTGCCATCAGTGAGGCCAGTCGGACAGGGATCTACAATGAGCAGTTCTTC.

This clonotype was picked up a small number of times. The V and J genes are TRBV7-9 and TRBJ2-3; D is undetermined. Trimming left V 5 bases short and J 5 bases short, with 2 bases between. The CDR3 extends over 10 amino acids. From germline, CDR1 is SEHNR and CDR2 FQNEAQ (reference sequence). The CDR3 nucleotides read TGTGCCAGCAGCCAAGATACGCAGTATTTT. Its translation is CASSQDTQYF. The entire variable domain, with the rest obtained from reference TRBV7-9 and TRBJ2-3, is as follows: DTGVSQNPRHKITKRGQNVTFRCDPISEHNRLYWYRQTLGQGPEFLTYFQNEAQLEKSRLLSDRFSAERPKGSFSTLEIQRTEQGDSAMYLCASSQDTQYFGPGTRLTVL.